This record looks at one TCR beta chain sequence and its context. The CDR3 is 14 amino acids. With 3 bases removed from V and 2 bases from J, the gap between germline ends came to 11 bases. In germline, CDR1 is SGHAT, CDR2 FQNNGV. This sample was included in a study of blood T cell repertoires in COVID-19. Study context: From the United States, Italy and Spain came samples of acute and convalescent COVID-19. T cells, B-cell-depleted T cells, or PBMCs supplied cDNA or gDNA.

In the original workflow: Scientists estimated how many nucleated cells there were by amplifying reference gene primers. The repertoire was sequenced with immunoSEQ multiplex PCR; TCRdb's copy has only in-frame clones and lacks some. The DNA was the basis for D and trimming; V, J and clone size are from that table. The sample contains approximately 160,000 clones, about four fifths of which appear only once. V gene TRBV11-2 combines with J gene TRBJ2-7; maybe TRBD2 (6 bases). The sequence came from a man in his fifties or sixties with active or convalescent COVID-19. Sequenced: peripheral blood. The CDR3 DNA reads as TGTGCCAGCAGCTTGGAGGCGGGGCCCTACGAGCAGTACTTC. Its translation: CASSLEAGPYEQYF.